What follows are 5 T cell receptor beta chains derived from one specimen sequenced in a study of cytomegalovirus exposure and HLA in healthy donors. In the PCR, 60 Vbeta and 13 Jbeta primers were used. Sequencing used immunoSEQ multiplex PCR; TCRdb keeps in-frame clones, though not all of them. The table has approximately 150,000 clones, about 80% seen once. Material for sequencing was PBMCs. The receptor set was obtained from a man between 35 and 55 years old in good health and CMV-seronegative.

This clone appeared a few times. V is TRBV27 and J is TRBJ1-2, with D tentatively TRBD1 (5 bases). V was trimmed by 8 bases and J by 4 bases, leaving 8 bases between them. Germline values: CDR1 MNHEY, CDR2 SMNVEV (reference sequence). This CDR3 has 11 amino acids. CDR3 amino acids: CASGAFYGYTF. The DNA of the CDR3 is TGTGCCAGCGGGGCTTTCTATGGCTACACCTTC.

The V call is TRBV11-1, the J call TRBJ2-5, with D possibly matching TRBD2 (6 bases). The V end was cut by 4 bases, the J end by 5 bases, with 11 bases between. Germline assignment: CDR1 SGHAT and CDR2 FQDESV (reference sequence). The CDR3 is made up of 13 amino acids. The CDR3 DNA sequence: TGTGCCAGCAGCTCGACTAGTTGGGAGACCCAGTACTTC. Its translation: CASSSTSWETQYF.

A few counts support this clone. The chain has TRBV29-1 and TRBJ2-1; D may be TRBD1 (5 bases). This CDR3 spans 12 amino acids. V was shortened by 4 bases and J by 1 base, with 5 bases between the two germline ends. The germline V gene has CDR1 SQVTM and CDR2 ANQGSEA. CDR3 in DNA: TGCAGCGTTGGACAGTCCTACAATGAGCAGTTCTTC. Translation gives CSVGQSYNEQFF.

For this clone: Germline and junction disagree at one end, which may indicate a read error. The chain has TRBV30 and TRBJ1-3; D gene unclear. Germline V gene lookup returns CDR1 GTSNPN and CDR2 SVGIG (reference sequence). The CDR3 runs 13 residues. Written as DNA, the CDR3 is TGTGCCTGGAGTGCAGGCTCTGGAAACATCATATATTTT. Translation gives CAWSAGSGNIIYF.

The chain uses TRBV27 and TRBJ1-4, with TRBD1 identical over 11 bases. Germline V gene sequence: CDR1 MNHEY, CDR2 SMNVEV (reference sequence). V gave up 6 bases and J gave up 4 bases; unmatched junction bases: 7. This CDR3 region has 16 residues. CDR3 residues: CASSPGQGEFNEKLFF. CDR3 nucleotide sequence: TGTGCCAGCAGCCCGGGACAGGGGGAGTTTAATGAAAAACTGTTTTTT.